What follows is one TCR beta chain and its context. The CDR3 spans 15 residues. Per germline, CDR1 ENHRY and CDR2 SYGVKD. V was clipped by 0 bases and J by 6 bases, with 12 bases between them. The data belong to a study of blood T cell repertoires in COVID-19. TCRdb keeps only in-frame clones here, not all; method: immunoSEQ multiplex PCR. The table shows tens of thousands of clones, with about 90% occurring only once. This sequence was found in a human donor in a cohort sampled during active COVID-19. Sequenced: peripheral blood. The chain is built from TRBV10-3 and TRBJ1-5, with D perhaps matching TRBD1 (5 bases). CDR3 amino acids: CAISESGGAGQPQHF. The CDR3 region has the DNA TGTGCCATCAGTGAGTCAGGAGGGGCAGGTCAGCCCCAGCATTTT.